This TCR beta chain was recovered during a study of T cells in tuberculosis. Some clones are missing from TCRdb's copy, which holds only in-frame ones; the method was immunoSEQ multiplex PCR. The sample includes about 54,000 clones, approximately 88% of them seen just once. After thawing and overnight rest, PBMC were stained with GMM-loaded CD1B tetramer, viability dye and anti-CD3 for sorting. C32 glucose monomycolate from Rhodococcus equi was loaded onto the CD1B tetramers. Tetramer-negative cells, around 110,000 per donor, were also sorted. The CDR3 runs to 15 residues. V lost 4 bases and J 0 bases, leaving 11 bases between the germline ends. CDR1 is SGHTA, CDR2 FQGTGA, per germline.

The rearrangement joins TRBV7-3 to TRBJ2-3, with D possibly TRBD2 on 5 matching bases. This TCR came from an adult woman with latent tuberculosis. Material: CD1b-GMM tetramer-negative cells sorted from PBMCs. CDR3 region: CASSSGPSSTDTQYF. As DNA, the CDR3 is TGTGCCAGCAGCTCGGGTCCTAGCAGCACAGATACGCAGTATTTT.